Below are 25 T cell receptor beta chains sequenced from a single sample in a study of T-cell memory formation after mild COVID-19. TCRdb reanalysed the 5' RACE reads using MiXCR and keeps one entry per CDR3 protein. In the table there are 250,000 to 300,000 distinct CDR3 sequences, around 16% of which are singletons. The sequencing input was PBMCs or a T cell subset sorted from them (not recorded which). Source of these receptors: a man between 18 and 29 years old who had mild COVID-19 (a few samples of this study predate the infection). Cell type and time point are not known.

The V gene is TRBV19, the J gene TRBJ2-2, with a tentative D call TRBD1 (7 bases). CDR1 and CDR2 from the germline V gene are LNHDA and SQIVND (reference sequence). Trimming stripped 10 bases from V and 1 base from J, with 13 bases between. The CDR3 has 14 residues. As DNA, the CDR3 is TGTGCCACTCCGCAGGGGGGGAACACCGGGGAGCTGTTTTTT. This sequence encodes CATPQGGNTGELFF. The full variable domain, in which reference TRBV19 and TRBJ2-2 provide the parts outside the CDR3, is DGGITQSPKYLFRKEGQNVTLSCEQNLNHDAMYWYRQDPGQGLRLIYYSQIVNDFQKGDIAEGYSVSREKKESFPLTVTSAQKNPTAFYLCATPQGGNTGELFFGEGSRLTVL.

J is TRBJ2-7 and V is TRBV20-1, with 10 bases lining up with TRBD2. The CDR3 covers 13 residues. Germline V gene lookup returns CDR1 DFQATT and CDR2 SNEGSKA (reference sequence). Trimming removed 6 bases from V and 4 bases from J; junction bases left unmatched: 6. CDR3 nucleotide sequence: TGCAGTGCACACAGCGGGGGGGCTTACGAGCAGTACTTC. Its translation: CSAHSGGAYEQYF.

This clonotype was observed a few times. The chain is built from TRBV7-9 and TRBJ2-5; D is unclear. Per germline, CDR1 SEHNR and CDR2 FQNEAQ (reference sequence). The CDR3 length is 16 residues. Trimming left V 3 bases short and J 2 bases short, with 16 bases between. CDR3 region: CASSLNEWSPQETQYF. The CDR3 DNA follows: TGTGCCAGCAGCTTGAATGAGTGGAGCCCTCAAGAGACCCAGTACTTC.

The chain combines TRBV20-1 with TRBJ1-1; TRBD1 might be the D (6 bases). The CDR3 extends over 11 amino acids. Germline lookup yields CDR1 DFQATT and CDR2 SNEGSKA (reference sequence). The germline V and J ends were trimmed by 8 bases and 11 bases, with 18 bases remaining between them. The CDR3 nucleotides read TGCAGTCCGATAGAACAGGGACTGGCTTTCTTT. Protein sequence: CSPIEQGLAFF.

The table lists this clonotype with many counts. J is TRBJ2-6 and V is TRBV5-1, with a possible D match to TRBD1 (6 bases). Trimming left V 5 bases short and J 1 base short, with 7 bases between. The CDR3 loop spans 14 amino acids. Germline loops: CDR1 SGHRS, CDR2 YFSETQ. The CDR3 protein is CASRQGSGANVLTF. The CDR3 DNA sequence: TGCGCCAGCAGACAGGGATCTGGGGCCAACGTCCTGACTTTC.

This clonotype was seen more than once but under ten times. The chain links TRBV6-5 to TRBJ1-5; the D is unclear. The CDR3 sequence is 14 residues long. Trimming pared 6 bases from V and 4 bases from J, leaving 13 bases between. Germline CDR1 reads MNHEY; CDR2 reads SVGAGI. CDR3 nucleotides: TGTGCCAGCAGCCCCCAGTTTGGTAATCAGCCCCAGCATTTT. Translation: CASSPQFGNQPQHF.

J is TRBJ2-5 and V is TRBV5-1; TRBD1 might be the D (7 bases). V lost 3 bases to trimming and J lost 1 base, with 10 bases between them. The germline V gene encodes CDR1 SGHRS and CDR2 YFSETQ. CDR3 size: 14 residues. CDR3 protein: CASSWRDSQETQYF. The DNA for the CDR3 is TGCGCCAGCAGCTGGAGGGACAGCCAAGAGACCCAGTACTTC.

The CDR3: CASSYSPRLAGQETQYF. CDR3 DNA: TGTGCCAGCAGTTACTCACCTCGACTAGCGGGGCAAGAGACCCAGTACTTC. This chain connects TRBV6-5 to TRBJ2-5; 11 bases fit TRBD2. The CDR3 is made up of 17 amino acids. The junction had 5 bases not matched to a gene; V was cut back by 0 bases and J by 2 bases. Per the germline V gene, CDR1 is MNHEY and CDR2 is SVGAGI.

The genes are TRBV5-1 and TRBJ2-5, with 7 bases matching TRBD2. There are 14 residues in the CDR3. In germline, CDR1 is SGHRS, CDR2 YFSETQ. V lost 4 bases, J lost 4 bases, and 7 bases stayed unmatched. The chain's CDR3 is CASSPGEGRETQYF. CDR3 bases: TGCGCCAGCAGCCCCGGGGAGGGACGAGAGACCCAGTACTTC. The whole variable domain, remainder taken from reference TRBV5-1 and TRBJ2-5, is KAGVTQTPRYLIKTRGQQVTLSCSPISGHRSVSWYQQTPGQGLQFLFEYFSETQRNKGNFPGRFSGRQFSNSRSEMNVSTLELGDSALYLCASSPGEGRETQYFGPGTRLLVL.

This clonotype was observed a handful of times. The chain employs TRBV12-3 or TRBV12-4 and TRBJ1-1, with D unclear. The CDR3 is made up of 12 amino acids. V lost 7 bases, J lost 0 bases, and 6 bases lay in between. CDR3 region: CASTTLNTEAFF. CDR3 nucleotide sequence: TGTGCCAGCACCACGCTGAACACTGAAGCTTTCTTT.

The chain joins TRBV5-1 to TRBJ1-2, with 12 nucleotides matching TRBD1. The CDR3 has 15 amino acids. Trimming took 4 bases from V and 5 from J; bases not matched to a gene: 6. CDR1 is SGHRS, CDR2 YFSETQ, per germline. CDR3 sequence (DNA): TGCGCCAGCAGCGCGGGACAGGGGGCGCAATATGGCTACACCTTC. This sequence encodes CASSAGQGAQYGYTF.

This clonotype was found a few times. The chain joins TRBV7-3 to TRBJ1-3; no firm D call. Germline CDR1 and CDR2: SGHTA and FQGTGA. V was trimmed by 9 bases and J by 2 bases, leaving 11 bases between them. The CDR3 is 13 amino acids. The CDR3 protein is CASTAGPGNTIYF. The DNA for the CDR3 is TGTGCCAGTACGGCCGGACCTGGAAACACCATATATTTT.

V is TRBV6-6 and J is TRBJ2-3; possible D gene TRBD2, 5 bases. The germline V gene has CDR1 MNHNY and CDR2 SVGAGI (reference sequence). V gave up 10 bases and J gave up 1 base, with 9 bases separating them. The CDR3 spans 12 residues. CDR3 sequence reads: CATSRGTDTQYF. Written as DNA, the CDR3 is TGTGCCACCTCGCGGGGCACAGATACGCAGTATTTT.

The rearrangement links TRBV9 to TRBJ1-6; D might be TRBD1 (5 bases). Trimming took off 0 bases at V and 8 bases at J, with 9 bases between the two ends. This CDR3 is 14 amino acids long. Per germline, CDR1 SGDLS and CDR2 YYNGEE. CDR3 sequence (DNA): TGTGCCAGCAGCGTAGCTGGGGCTGATTCACCCCTCCACTTT. This translates into CASSVAGADSPLHF. The complete variable domain, with remaining parts taken from reference TRBV9 and TRBJ1-6, reads DSGVTQTPKHLITATGQRVTLRCSPRSGDLSVYWYQQSLDQGLQFLIQYYNGEERAKGNILERFSAQQFPDLHSELNLSSLELGDSALYFCASSVAGADSPLHFGNGTRLTVT.

The chain recombines TRBV29-1 with TRBJ2-7; TRBD2 might be the D (6 bases). Looked up from germline, CDR1 is SQVTM and CDR2 is ANQGSEA. The V gene lost 0 bases and the J gene lost 0 bases, with 12 bases spanning the gap. This CDR3 region has 15 residues. The CDR3 DNA is TGCAGCGTTGAAGATGGAGGGGAAAGCTCCTACGAGCAGTACTTC. As protein: CSVEDGGESSYEQYF.

This clonotype appeared a few times. The chain links TRBV3-1 to TRBJ2-2; perhaps TRBD1 as D (6 bases). Germline CDR1 reads LGHDT; CDR2 reads YNNKEL (reference sequence). CDR3 length: 16 amino acids. V was pared by 4 bases and J by 3 bases, with 15 bases between. The CDR3 DNA reads TGTGCCAGCAGCCGTAGACGAACAGGGTACACCGGGGAGCTGTTTTTT. It codes for CASSRRRTGYTGELFF.

The rearrangement joins TRBV5-6 to TRBJ2-3, with D perhaps being TRBD1 or TRBD2 (5 bases each). Germline CDR1 SGHDT, CDR2 YYEEEE. V lost 0 bases to trimming and J lost 6 bases, with 14 bases between them. This CDR3 has 15 amino acids. The CDR3 sequence: CASSLVGTQTDTQYF. CDR3 nucleotides: TGTGCCAGCAGCTTGGTCGGGACCCAAACGGATACGCAGTATTTT. Looking up the rest from reference TRBV5-6 and TRBJ2-3 gives the full variable domain: DAGVTQSPTHLIKTRGQQVTLRCSPKSGHDTVSWYQQALGQGPQFIFQYYEEEERQRGNFPDRFSGHQFPNYSSELNVNALLLGDSALYLCASSLVGTQTDTQYFGPGTRLTVL.

The rearrangement joins TRBV7-3 to TRBJ2-5; TRBD2 aligns across 9 bases. J was trimmed by 1 base and V by 5 bases; bases with no gene match: 17. The germline gives CDR1 SGHTA, CDR2 FQGTGA. CDR3 length: 19 residues. CDR3 loop: CASSEREGRAGGSQETQYF. The CDR3 DNA reads TGTGCCAGCAGCGAAAGAGAAGGGCGAGCGGGGGGCTCCCAAGAGACCCAGTACTTC.

This clonotype showed up just a few times. This CDR3 reads CASSQGLAYETQYF. The CDR3 coding sequence is TGTGCCAGCAGCCAGGGACTAGCGTATGAGACCCAGTACTTC. The chain has TRBV7-2 and TRBJ2-5; 10 nucleotides align to TRBD2. CDR1 and CDR2 from the germline V gene are SGHTA and FQGNSA. This CDR3 is built from 14 residues. V lost 5 bases to trimming and J lost 5 bases; unmatched junction nucleotides: 5.

The chain is built from TRBV4-1 and TRBJ2-5; the D is unclear. CDR1 MGHRA and CDR2 YSYEKL come from the germline V gene. The V end lost 0 bases, the J end lost 0 bases, and 8 bases lay between the germline ends. The CDR3 contains 15 residues. CDR3 coding DNA: TGCGCCAGCAGCCAAGATACGTCCTACCAAGAGACCCAGTACTTC. Translation: CASSQDTSYQETQYF.

The chain carries TRBV30 and TRBJ2-4, with unresolved D. The CDR3 is 16 amino acids. Per germline, CDR1 GTSNPN and CDR2 SVGIG (reference sequence). The ends were cut back, 6 bases at V and 0 bases at J, with 18 bases in the middle. In DNA form, the CDR3 reads TGTGCCTGCCCAAGTGGAGAATTGCTAGCCAAAAACATTCAGTACTTC. Protein product: CACPSGELLAKNIQYF.

This clonotype was observed a few times. The chain links TRBV12-3 or TRBV12-4 to TRBJ2-5, with 8 positions matching TRBD1. V shed 1 base, J shed 3 bases, and the junction held 1 base outside the gene matches. CDR3 size: 14 residues. Here the CDR3 reads CASSLEDREETQYF. DNA of the CDR3: TGTGCCAGCAGTTTAGAGGACAGGGAAGAGACCCAGTACTTC.

The chain links TRBV5-1 to TRBJ1-1, with D perhaps TRBD1 (6 bases). CDR1 and CDR2 (germline): SGHRS, YFSETQ. V lost 3 bases and J 1 base, leaving 7 bases between the germline ends. The CDR3 sequence is 13 residues long. DNA of the CDR3: TGCGCCAGCAGCTGGGGACAGAACACTGAAGCTTTCTTT. Amino acids: CASSWGQNTEAFF.

This clonotype was counted at least ten times. The V gene is TRBV6-5, the J gene TRBJ2-1; tentative D call: TRBD2 (5 bases). The length of the CDR3 is 14 residues. Germline V lookup: CDR1 MNHEY, CDR2 SVGAGI. The germline V and J ends were trimmed by 2 bases and 1 base, with 6 bases remaining between them. This chain's CDR3 is CASSYRDSYNEQFF. Written as DNA, the CDR3 is TGTGCCAGCAGTTACCGGGATTCCTACAATGAGCAGTTCTTC.

The rearrangement joins TRBV9 to TRBJ2-3, with D possibly matching TRBD2 (7 bases). The CDR3 sequence is 16 residues long. Trimming shortened V by 3 bases and J by 1 base, and 15 bases separated the two germline ends. The germline gives CDR1 SGDLS, CDR2 YYNGEE. The DNA for the CDR3 is TGTGCCAGCAGCGCCACCGGAGGGGGGGGCACAGATACGCAGTATTTT. Translating gives CASSATGGGGTDTQYF.